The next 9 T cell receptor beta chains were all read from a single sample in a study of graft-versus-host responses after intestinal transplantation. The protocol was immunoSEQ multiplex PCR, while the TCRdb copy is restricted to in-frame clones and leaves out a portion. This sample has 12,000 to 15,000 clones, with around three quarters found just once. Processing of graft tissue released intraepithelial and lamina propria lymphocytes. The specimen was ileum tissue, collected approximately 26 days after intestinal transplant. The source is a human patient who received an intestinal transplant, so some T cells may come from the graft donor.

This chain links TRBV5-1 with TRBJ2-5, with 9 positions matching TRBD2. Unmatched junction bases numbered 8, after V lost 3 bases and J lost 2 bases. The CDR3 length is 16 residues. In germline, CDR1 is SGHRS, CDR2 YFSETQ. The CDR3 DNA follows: TGCGCCAGCAGCTGGGGAGCGGGGGGCCTACAAGAGACCCAGTACTTC. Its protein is CASSWGAGGLQETQYF.

In DNA form, the CDR3 reads TGTGCCAGCAGTTTTGGACAGGGTCGGGCAGATACGCAGTATTTT. Amino acids: CASSFGQGRADTQYF. The V gene is TRBV27, the J gene TRBJ2-3; TRBD1 agrees at 8 bases. V lost 3 bases and J lost 4; bases outside the gene matches: 6. Germline CDR1 and CDR2: MNHEY and SMNVEV (reference sequence). CDR3 length: 15 residues.

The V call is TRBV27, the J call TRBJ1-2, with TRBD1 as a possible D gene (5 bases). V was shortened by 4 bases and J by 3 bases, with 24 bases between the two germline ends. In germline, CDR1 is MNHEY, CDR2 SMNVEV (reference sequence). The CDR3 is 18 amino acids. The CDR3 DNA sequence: TGTGCCAGCAGTTACCTGGACACCCAGAACAGGTTCTACTATGGCTACACCTTC. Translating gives CASSYLDTQNRFYYGYTF.

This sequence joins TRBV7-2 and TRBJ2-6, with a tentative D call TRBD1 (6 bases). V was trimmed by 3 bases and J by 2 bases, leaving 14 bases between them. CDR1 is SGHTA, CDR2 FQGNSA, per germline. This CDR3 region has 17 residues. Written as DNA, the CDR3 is TGTGCCAGCAGCTTTTCCGGACAGAGGGCTGGGGCCAACGTCCTGACTTTC. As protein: CASSFSGQRAGANVLTF.

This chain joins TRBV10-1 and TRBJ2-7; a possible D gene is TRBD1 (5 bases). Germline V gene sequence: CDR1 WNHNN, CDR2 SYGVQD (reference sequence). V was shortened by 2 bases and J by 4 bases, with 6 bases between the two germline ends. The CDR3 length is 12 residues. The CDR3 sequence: CASSEQGYEQYV. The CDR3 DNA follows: TGCGCCAGCAGTGAGCAGGGATACGAGCAGTACGTC.

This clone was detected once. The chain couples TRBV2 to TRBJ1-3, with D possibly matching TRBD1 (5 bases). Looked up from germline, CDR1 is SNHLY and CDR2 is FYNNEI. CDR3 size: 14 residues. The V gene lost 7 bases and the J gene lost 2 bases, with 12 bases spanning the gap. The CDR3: CASKGSNAGNTIYF. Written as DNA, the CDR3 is TGTGCCAGCAAGGGGTCTAACGCTGGAAACACCATATATTTT. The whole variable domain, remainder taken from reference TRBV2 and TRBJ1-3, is EPEVTQTPSHQVTQMGQEVILRCVPISNHLYFYWYRQILGQKVEFLVSFYNNEISEKSEIFDDQFSVERPDGSNFTLKIRSTKLEDSAMYFCASKGSNAGNTIYFGEGSWLTVV.

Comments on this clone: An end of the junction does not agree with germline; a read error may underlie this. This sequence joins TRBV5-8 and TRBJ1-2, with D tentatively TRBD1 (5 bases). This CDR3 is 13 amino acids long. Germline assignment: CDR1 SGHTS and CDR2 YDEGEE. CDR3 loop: CANSFGRGGGYTF. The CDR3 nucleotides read TGTGCCAACAGCTTTGGTAGGGGAGGTGGCTACACCTTC.

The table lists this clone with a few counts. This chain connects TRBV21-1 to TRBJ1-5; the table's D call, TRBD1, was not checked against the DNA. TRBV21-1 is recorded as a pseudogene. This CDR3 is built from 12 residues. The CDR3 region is CASSKASQPQHF. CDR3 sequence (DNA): TGTGCCAGCAGCAAAGCCAGTCAGCCCCAGCATTTT.

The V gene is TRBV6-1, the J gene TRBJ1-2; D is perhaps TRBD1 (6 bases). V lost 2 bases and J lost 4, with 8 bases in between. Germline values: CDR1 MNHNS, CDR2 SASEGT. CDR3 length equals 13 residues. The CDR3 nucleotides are TGTGCCAGCAGTGAAAACAGGGCCTATGGCTACACCTTC. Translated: CASSENRAYGYTF.